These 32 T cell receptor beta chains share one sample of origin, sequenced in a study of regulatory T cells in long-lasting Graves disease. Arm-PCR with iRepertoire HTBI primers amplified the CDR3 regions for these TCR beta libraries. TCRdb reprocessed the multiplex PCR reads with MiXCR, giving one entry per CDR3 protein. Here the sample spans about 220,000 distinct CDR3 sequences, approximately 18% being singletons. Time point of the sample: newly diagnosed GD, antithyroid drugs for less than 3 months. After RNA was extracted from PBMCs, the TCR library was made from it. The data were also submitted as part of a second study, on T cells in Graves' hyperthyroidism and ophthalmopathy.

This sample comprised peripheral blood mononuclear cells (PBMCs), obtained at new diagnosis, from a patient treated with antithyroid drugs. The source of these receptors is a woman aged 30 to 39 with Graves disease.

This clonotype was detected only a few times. The CDR3 region is CASSLVRPKAGPNEQFF. In DNA form, the CDR3 reads TGTGCCAGCAGTTTAGTTCGACCAAAGGCAGGCCCCAATGAGCAGTTCTTC. The chain uses TRBV12-3 or TRBV12-4 and TRBJ2-1, with D uncertain. The CDR3 contains 17 residues. V dropped 1 base and J dropped 6 bases, with 19 bases sitting between them.

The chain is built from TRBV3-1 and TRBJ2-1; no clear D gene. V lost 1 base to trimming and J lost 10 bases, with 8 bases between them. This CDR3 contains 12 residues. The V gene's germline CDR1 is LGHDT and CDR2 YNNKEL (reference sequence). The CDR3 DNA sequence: TGTGCCAGCAGCCAAGGCCCAACGGAGCAGTTCTTC. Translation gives CASSQGPTEQFF.

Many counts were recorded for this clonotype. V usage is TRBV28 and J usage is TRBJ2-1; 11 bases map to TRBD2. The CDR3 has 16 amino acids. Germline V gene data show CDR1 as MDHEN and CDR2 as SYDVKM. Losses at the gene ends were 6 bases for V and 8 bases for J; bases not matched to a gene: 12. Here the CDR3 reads CASSLGLAGVRDEQFF. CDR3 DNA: TGTGCCAGCAGCCTCGGACTAGCGGGTGTTAGAGATGAGCAGTTCTTC. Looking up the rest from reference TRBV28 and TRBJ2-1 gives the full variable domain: DVKVTQSSRYLVKRTGEKVFLECVQDMDHENMFWYRQDPGLGLRLIYFSYDVKMKEKGDIPEGYSVSREKKERFSLILESASTNQTSMYLCASSLGLAGVRDEQFFGPGTRLTVL.

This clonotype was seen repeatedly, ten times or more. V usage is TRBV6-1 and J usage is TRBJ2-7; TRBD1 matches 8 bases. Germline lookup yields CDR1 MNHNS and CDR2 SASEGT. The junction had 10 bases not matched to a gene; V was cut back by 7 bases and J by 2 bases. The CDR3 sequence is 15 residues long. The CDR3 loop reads CASNPDRVGPYEQYF. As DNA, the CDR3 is TGTGCCAGCAATCCGGACAGGGTTGGACCCTACGAGCAGTACTTC.

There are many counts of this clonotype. CDR3 sequence reads: CSAPNRGGEKLFF. The CDR3 DNA follows: TGCAGTGCGCCTAACAGGGGAGGAGAAAAACTGTTTTTT. The rearrangement uses TRBV20-1 and TRBJ1-4, with TRBD1 matching over 7 bases. This CDR3 is 13 amino acids long. Per the germline V gene, CDR1 is DFQATT and CDR2 is SNEGSKA (reference sequence). J was trimmed by 8 bases and V by 6 bases; bases with no gene match: 9.

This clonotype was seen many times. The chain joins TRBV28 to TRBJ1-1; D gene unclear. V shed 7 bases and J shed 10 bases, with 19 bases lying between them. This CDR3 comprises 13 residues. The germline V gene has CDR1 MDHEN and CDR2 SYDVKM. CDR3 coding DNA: TGTGCCAGCAACCTAAAGAGGACGAGGCGAGCTTTCTTT. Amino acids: CASNLKRTRRAFF.

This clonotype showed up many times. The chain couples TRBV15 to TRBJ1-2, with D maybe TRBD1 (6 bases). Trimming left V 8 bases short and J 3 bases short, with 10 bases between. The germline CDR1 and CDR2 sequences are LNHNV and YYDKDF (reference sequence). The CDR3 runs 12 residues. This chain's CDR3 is CATEGQYYGYTF. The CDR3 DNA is TGTGCCACCGAAGGACAGTACTATGGCTACACCTTC.

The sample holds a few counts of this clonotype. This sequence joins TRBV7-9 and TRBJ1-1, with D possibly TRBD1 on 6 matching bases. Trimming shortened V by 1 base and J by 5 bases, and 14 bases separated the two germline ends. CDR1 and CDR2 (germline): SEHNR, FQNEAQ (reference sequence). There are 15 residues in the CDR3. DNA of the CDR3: TGTGCCAGCAGCTTAGATTTACAGGGAAGGACTGAAGCTTTCTTT. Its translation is CASSLDLQGRTEAFF.

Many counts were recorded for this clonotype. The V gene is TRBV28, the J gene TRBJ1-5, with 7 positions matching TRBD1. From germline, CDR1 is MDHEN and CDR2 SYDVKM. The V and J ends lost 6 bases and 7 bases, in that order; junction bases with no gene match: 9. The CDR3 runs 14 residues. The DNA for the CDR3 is TGTGCCAGCAGCGTACAGGGGCCACAGCAGCCCCAGCATTTT. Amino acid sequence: CASSVQGPQQPQHF. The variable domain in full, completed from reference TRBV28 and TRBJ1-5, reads DVKVTQSSRYLVKRTGEKVFLECVQDMDHENMFWYRQDPGLGLRLIYFSYDVKMKEKGDIPEGYSVSREKKERFSLILESASTNQTSMYLCASSVQGPQQPQHFGDGTRLSIL.

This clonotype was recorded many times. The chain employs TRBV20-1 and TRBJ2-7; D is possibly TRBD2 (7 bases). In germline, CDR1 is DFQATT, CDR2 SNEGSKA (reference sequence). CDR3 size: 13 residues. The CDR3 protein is CSPRGGPGYEQYF. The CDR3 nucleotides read TGCAGCCCGAGGGGGGGACCCGGCTACGAGCAGTACTTC.

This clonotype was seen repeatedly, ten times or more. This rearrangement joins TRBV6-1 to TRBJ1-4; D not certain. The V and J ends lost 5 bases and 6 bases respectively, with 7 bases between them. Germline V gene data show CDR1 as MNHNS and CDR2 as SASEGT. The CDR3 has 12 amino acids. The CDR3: CASSSLHEKLFF. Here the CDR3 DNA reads TGTGCCAGCAGTAGCCTTCATGAAAAACTGTTTTTT.

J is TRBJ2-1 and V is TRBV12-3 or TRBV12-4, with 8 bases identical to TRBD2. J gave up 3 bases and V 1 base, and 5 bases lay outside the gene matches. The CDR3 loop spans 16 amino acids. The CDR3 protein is CASSLVAGLHYNEQFF. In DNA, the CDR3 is TGTGCCAGCAGTTTAGTAGCGGGACTGCACTACAATGAGCAGTTCTTC.

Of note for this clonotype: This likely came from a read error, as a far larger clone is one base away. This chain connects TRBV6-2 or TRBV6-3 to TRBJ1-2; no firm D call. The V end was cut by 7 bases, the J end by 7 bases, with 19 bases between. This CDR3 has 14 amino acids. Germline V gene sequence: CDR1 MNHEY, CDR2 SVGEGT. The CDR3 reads CASTPDSVWRGYTF. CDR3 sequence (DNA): TGTGCCAGCACCCCGGACTCCGTATGGCGTGGCTACACCTTC.

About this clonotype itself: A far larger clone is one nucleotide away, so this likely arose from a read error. CDR3 sequence reads: CASRGQGLAAYEQFF. Here the CDR3 DNA reads TGTGCCAGCAGGGGGCAGGGACTAGCGGCCTACGAGCAGTTCTTC. This chain uses TRBV2 with TRBJ2-1; 11 bases line up with TRBD2. Losses at the gene ends were 6 bases for V and 10 bases for J; bases not matched to a gene: 11. The germline CDR1 and CDR2 sequences are SNHLY and FYNNEI. CDR3 length: 15 amino acids.

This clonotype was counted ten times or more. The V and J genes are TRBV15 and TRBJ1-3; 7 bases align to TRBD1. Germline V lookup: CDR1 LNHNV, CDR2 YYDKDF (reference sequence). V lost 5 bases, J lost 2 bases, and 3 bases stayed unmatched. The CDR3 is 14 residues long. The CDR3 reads CATSRTGAGNTIYF. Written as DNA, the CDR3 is TGTGCCACCAGCCGAACAGGGGCTGGAAACACCATATATTTT.

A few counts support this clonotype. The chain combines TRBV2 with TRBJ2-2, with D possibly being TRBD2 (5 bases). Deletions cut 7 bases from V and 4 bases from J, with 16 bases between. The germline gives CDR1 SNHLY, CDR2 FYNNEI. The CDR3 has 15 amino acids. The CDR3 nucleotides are TGTGCCAGCAAGGTAAACAGCGGTGGCACCGGGGAGCTGTTTTTT. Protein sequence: CASKVNSGGTGELFF.

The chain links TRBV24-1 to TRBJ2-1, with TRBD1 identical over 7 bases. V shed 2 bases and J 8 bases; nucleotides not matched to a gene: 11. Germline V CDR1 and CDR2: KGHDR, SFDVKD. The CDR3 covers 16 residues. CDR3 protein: CATSDSWTGQYDEQFF. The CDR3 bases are TGTGCCACCAGTGATTCTTGGACAGGTCAATACGATGAGCAGTTCTTC.

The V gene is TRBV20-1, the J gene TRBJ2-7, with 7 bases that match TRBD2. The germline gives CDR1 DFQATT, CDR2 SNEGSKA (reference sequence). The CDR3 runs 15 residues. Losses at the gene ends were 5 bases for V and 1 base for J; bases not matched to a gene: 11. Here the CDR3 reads CSAQTGLAVSYEQYF. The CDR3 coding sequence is TGCAGTGCTCAGACTGGTCTAGCGGTATCCTACGAGCAGTACTTC.

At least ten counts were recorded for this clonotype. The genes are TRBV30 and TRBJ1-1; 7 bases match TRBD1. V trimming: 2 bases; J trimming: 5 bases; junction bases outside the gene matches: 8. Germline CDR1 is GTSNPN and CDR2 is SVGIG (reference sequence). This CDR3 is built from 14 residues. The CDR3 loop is CAWSSPRGGTEAFF. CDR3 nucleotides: TGTGCCTGGAGTTCCCCCAGGGGGGGGACTGAAGCTTTCTTT.

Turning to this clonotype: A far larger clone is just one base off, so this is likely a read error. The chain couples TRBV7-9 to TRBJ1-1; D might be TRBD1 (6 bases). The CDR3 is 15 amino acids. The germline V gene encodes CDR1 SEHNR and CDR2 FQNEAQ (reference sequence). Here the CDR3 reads CASSPLTGVNAEAFF. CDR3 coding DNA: TGTGCCAGCAGCCCGTTGACAGGCGTGAACGCTGAAGCTTTCTTT.

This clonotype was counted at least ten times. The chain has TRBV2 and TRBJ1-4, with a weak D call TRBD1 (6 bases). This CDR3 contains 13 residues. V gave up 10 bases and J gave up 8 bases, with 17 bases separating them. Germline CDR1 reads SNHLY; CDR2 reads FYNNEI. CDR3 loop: CATIHPGTEKLFF. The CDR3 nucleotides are TGTGCCACAATACATCCCGGGACAGAAAAACTGTTTTTT. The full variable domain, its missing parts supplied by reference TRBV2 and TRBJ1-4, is EPEVTQTPSHQVTQMGQEVILRCVPISNHLYFYWYRQILGQKVEFLVSFYNNEISEKSEIFDDQFSVERPDGSNFTLKIRSTKLEDSAMYFCATIHPGTEKLFFGSGTQLSVL.

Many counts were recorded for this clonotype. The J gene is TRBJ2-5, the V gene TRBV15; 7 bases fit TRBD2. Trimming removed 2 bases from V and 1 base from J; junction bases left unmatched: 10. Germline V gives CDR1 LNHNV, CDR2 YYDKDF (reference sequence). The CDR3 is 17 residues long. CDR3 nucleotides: TGTGCCACCAGCAGATTTGGAGCGGGATTACCCCAAGAGACCCAGTACTTC. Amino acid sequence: CATSRFGAGLPQETQYF.

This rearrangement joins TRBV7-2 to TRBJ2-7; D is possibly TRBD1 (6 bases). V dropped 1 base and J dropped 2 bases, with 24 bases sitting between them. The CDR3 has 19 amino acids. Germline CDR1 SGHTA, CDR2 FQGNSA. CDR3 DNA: TGTGCCAGCAGCTTAGATTATACCGCCGGACAGTCAAAAGCCTACGAGCAGTACTTC. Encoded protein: CASSLDYTAGQSKAYEQYF. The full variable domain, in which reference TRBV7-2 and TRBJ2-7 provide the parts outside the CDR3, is GAGVSQSPSNKVTEKGKDVELRCDPISGHTALYWYRQSLGQGLEFLIYFQGNSAPDKSGLPSDRFSAERTGGSVSTLTIQRTQQEDSAVYLCASSLDYTAGQSKAYEQYFGPGTRLTVT.

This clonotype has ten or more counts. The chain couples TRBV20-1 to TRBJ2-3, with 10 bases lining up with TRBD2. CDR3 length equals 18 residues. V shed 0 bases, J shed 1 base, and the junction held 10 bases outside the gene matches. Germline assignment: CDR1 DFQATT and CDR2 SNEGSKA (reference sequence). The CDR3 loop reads CSARDFSGGIRGTDTQYF. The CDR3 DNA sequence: TGCAGTGCTAGAGATTTTAGCGGGGGGATAAGGGGCACAGATACGCAGTATTTT.

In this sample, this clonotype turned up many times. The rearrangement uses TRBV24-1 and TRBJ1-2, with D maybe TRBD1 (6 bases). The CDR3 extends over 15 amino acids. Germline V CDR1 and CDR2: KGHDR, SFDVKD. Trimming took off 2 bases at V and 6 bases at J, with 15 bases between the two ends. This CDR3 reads CATSDSHLNRDGYTF. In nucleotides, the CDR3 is TGTGCCACCAGTGATTCCCACCTTAACAGGGATGGCTACACCTTC.

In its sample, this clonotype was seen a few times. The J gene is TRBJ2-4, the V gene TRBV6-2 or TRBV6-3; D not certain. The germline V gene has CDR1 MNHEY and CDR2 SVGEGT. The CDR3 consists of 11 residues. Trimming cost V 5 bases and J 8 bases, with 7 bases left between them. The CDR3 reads CASSEPDIQYF. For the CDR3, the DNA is TGTGCCAGCAGTGAACCGGACATTCAGTACTTC.

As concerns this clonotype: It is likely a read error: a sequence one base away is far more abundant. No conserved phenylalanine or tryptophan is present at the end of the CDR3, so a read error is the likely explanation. Here the CDR3 reads CASSDSLLYVETQYL. The CDR3 coding sequence is TGTGCCAGCAGTGACAGCTTACTATACGTGGAGACCCAGTACCTC. The chain links TRBV2 to TRBJ2-1; D is uncertain. TRBJ2-5 explains the end of the DNA better; the J call may be wrong. CDR1 SNHLY and CDR2 FYNNEI come from the germline V gene. The CDR3 runs 15 residues.

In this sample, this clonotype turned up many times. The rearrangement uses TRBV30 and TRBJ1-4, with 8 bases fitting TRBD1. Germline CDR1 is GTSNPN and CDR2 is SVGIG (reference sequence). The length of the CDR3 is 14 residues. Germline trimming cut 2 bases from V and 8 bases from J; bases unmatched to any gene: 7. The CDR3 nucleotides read TGTGCCTGGAGTTCCCAGGGGGCGTACGAAAAACTGTTTTTT. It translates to CAWSSQGAYEKLFF. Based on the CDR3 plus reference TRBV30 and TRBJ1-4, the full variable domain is SQTIHQWPATLVQPVGSPLSLECTVEGTSNPNLYWYRQAAGRGLQLLFYSVGIGQISSEVPQNLSASRPQDRQFILSSKKLLLSDSGFYLCAWSSQGAYEKLFFGSGTQLSVL.

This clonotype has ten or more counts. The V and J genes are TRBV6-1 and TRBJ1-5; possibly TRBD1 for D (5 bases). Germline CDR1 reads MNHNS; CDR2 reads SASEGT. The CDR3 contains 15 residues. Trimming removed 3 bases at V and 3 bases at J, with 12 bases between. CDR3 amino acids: CASSDHRPPNQPQHF. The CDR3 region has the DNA TGTGCCAGCAGTGATCACAGGCCCCCCAATCAGCCCCAGCATTTT.

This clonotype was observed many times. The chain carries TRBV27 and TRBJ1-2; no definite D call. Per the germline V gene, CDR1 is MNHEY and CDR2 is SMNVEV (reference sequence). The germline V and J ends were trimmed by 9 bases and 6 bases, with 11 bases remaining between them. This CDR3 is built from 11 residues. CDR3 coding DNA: TGTGCCAGTAAGACGGGGAATGGCTACACCTTC. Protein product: CASKTGNGYTF.

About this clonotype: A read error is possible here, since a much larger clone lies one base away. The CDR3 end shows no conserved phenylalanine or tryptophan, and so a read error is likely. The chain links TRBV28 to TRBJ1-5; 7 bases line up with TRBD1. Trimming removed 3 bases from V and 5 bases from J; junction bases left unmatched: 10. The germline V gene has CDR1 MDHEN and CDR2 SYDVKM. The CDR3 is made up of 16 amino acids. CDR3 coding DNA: TGTGCCAGCAGTTTCCCTCGGACAGGAGGGTATCAGCCCCAGCATTCT. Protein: CASSFPRTGGYQPQHS.

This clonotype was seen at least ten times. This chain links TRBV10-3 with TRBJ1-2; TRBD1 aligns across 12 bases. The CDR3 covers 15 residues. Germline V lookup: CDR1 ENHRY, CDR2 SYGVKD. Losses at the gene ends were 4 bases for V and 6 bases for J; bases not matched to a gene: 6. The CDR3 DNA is TGTGCCATCAGTGTGCCGGGACAGGGGGCTGATGGCTACACCTTC. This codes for CAISVPGQGADGYTF.